The sequence of this T cell receptor (beta chain) was determined in a study of CD8 T cells in ankylosing spondylitis (dated by TCRdb to about 2017). Notes on the research overall: The study set out to find disease-linked TCR variants by profiling T cell receptor beta repertoires in ankylosing spondylitis patients and healthy donors. The full study cohort comprised 20 to 25 ankylosing spondylitis patients and over a hundred healthy donors. Peripheral blood samples were taken, and synovial fluid was additionally collected from ankylosing spondylitis patients. Points the paper makes about the study in general: The disease-linked clones had a CD8+ phenotype and were found at relatively low frequencies in peripheral blood. Some motif variants were previously reported in synovial fluid and blood of reactive arthritis patients, suggesting common disease-initiation mechanisms. The disease-linked clones were reported to be significantly enriched in matched synovial fluid samples from ankylosing spondylitis patients. A TCR beta motif of several highly homologous amino acid variants appeared characteristic of blood from ankylosing spondylitis patients.

This clonotype was seen many times. No cognate antigen has been identified for it. Base-call qualities are not available, and no considerably larger clone is one nucleotide away. The germline V gene (reference sequence) specifies DFQATT as CDR1 and SNEGSKA as CDR2. The junction shows trimming of 2 bases on V and 2 bases on J, plus 7 bases between the germline ends. Counted from cysteine to phenylalanine, this CDR3 has 12 amino acids. This entry keeps only the CDR3 DNA: 36 bases, framed from base 1. Sequencing took place on an Illumina HiSeq 2500. Quantitative 5'-RACE with molecular barcodes was used to prepare TCR beta libraries. As for the authors' bioinformatics: A new computational method, built on a probabilistic model of VDJ rearrangement, was used to identify disease-linked TCR variants. Through fastp at Q25 and MiXCR, TCRdb rebuilt clones from the public reads, retaining in-frame beta chains. Duplicate CDR3 protein sequences are folded into a single record with the most common DNA and genes. These V and J calls derive from TCRdb rather than the authors' analysis. Recorded for this sample are 700,000 to 1,000,000 distinct CDR3 sequences; about 10% of them occurred a single time. Of the sample, roughly 0.51% falls within the top ten clones.

Sequencing was carried out using blood, either unsorted or a sorted T cell fraction (not recorded which). The clonotype was recovered from a male donor with ankylosing spondylitis. The chain is encoded by TRBV20-1 joined to TRBJ2-7, with no confident D gene call. CDR3 loop: CSARRQAYEQYF. In nucleotide form, the sequence is TGCAGTGCTAGAAGGCAAGCCTACGAGCAGTACTTC.